This T cell receptor (beta chain) is drawn from a study of radiation and T cells in renal cell carcinoma. Whole-study findings and limits: In blood, top tumor clones expanded by 2 weeks, shrinking by 4.

Concerning this clone: Its antigen remains unidentified.

The table came from immunoSEQ multiplex PCR; TCRdb's copy has only in-frame clones and leaves some out. The sample yields tens of thousands of clones, roughly 72% seen once. CDR1 is MNHNY, CDR2 SVGAGI, per germline (reference sequence). J lost 3 bases, V lost 6 bases, and 13 bases had no gene match. The CDR3 has 16 amino acids. This sample's time point: blood 2 weeks post-SBRT. The treatment was: 15 Gy SBRT to primary tumor, nephrectomy 4 weeks later. Serial blood draws occurred at baseline and 2 and 4 weeks post-SBRT. This clonotype originated in a man aged 55 to 69 with renal cell carcinoma. J is TRBJ2-7 and V is TRBV6-6; 8 bases fit TRBD1. Source: blood, taken from a patient whose treatment included radiotherapy and nephrectomy. The CDR3 nucleotides are TGTGCCAGCAGACCCAATTATCAGGGGGCGGTCTACGAGCAGTACTTC. Translated: CASRPNYQGAVYEQYF.